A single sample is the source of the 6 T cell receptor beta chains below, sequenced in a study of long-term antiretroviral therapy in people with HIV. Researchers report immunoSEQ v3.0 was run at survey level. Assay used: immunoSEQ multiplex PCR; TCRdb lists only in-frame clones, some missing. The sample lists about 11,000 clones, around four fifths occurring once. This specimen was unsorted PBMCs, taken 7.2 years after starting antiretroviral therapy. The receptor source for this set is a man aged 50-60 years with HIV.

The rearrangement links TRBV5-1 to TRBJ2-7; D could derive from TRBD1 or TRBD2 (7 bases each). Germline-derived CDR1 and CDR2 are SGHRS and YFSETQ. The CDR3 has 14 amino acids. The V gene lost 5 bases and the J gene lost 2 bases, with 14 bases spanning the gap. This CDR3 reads CASREQGGTYEQYF. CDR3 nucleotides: TGCGCCAGCAGGGAGCAGGGGGGGACCTACGAGCAGTACTTC.

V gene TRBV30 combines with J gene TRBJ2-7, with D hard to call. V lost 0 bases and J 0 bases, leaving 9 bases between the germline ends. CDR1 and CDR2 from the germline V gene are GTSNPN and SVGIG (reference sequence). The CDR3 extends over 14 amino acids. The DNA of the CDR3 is TGTGCCTGGAGTGTCGACCTGAGCTCCTACGAGCAGTACTTC. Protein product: CAWSVDLSSYEQYF.

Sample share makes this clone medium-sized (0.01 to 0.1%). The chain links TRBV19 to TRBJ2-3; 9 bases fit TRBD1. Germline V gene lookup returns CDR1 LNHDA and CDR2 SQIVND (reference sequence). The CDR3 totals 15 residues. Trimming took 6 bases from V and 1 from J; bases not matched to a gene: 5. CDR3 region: CASRRGQGGTDTQYF. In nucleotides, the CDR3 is TGTGCCAGTAGGAGGGGACAGGGTGGCACAGATACGCAGTATTTT.

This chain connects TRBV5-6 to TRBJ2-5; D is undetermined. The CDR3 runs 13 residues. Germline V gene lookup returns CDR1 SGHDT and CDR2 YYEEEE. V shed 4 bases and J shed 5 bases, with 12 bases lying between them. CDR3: CASSLPFMETQYF. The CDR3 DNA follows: TGTGCCAGCAGCCTGCCCTTTATGGAGACCCAGTACTTC.

The CDR3 spells CASSIGVGSGETQYF. The DNA of the CDR3 is TGTGCCAGTAGTATAGGTGTTGGATCAGGGGAGACCCAGTACTTC. This chain joins TRBV19 and TRBJ2-5; TRBD1 might be the D (5 bases). There are 15 residues in the CDR3. Germline V gene lookup returns CDR1 LNHDA and CDR2 SQIVND (reference sequence). V gave up 1 base and J gave up 5 bases, with 14 bases separating them. Drawing the rest from reference TRBV19 and TRBJ2-5, the complete variable domain is DGGITQSPKYLFRKEGQNVTLSCEQNLNHDAMYWYRQDPGQGLRLIYYSQIVNDFQKGDIAEGYSVSREKKESFPLTVTSAQKNPTAFYLCASSIGVGSGETQYFGPGTRLLVL.

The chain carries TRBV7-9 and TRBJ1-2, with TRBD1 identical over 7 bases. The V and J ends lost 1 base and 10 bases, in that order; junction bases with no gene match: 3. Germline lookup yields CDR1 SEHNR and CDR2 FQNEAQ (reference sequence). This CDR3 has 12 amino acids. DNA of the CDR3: TGTGCCAGCAGCTTAGGTGGGACAGACTACACCTTC. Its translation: CASSLGGTDYTF.